A single sample is the source of the 3 T cell receptor beta chains below, sequenced in a study of blood T cell repertoires in COVID-19. Profiling relied on immunoSEQ multiplex PCR, and the TCRdb table lists in-frame clones only, not all of them. This repertoire shows 200,000 to 300,000 clones, approximately 90% found once; its top ten account for 0.99%. The sample was peripheral blood. The source of these receptors is a woman in her thirties or forties who had recovered from COVID-19.

The V call is TRBV7-6, the J call TRBJ1-5, with a possible D match to TRBD1 (6 bases). CDR3 length equals 16 residues. Trimming removed 5 bases at V and 0 bases at J, with 14 bases between. CDR1 and CDR2 from the germline V gene are SGHVS and FNYEAQ. The CDR3 loop is CASSPGTPYSNQPQHF. The CDR3 DNA reads TGTGCCAGCAGCCCAGGGACACCCTATAGCAATCAGCCCCAGCATTTT.

The rearrangement uses TRBV6-6 and TRBJ2-1; 8 nucleotides line up with TRBD1. The CDR3 has 15 residues. The J segment lost 0 bases and the V segment lost 6 bases, leaving 4 bases of the junction unmatched. Germline lookup yields CDR1 MNHNY and CDR2 SVGAGI (reference sequence). The CDR3 DNA sequence: TGTGCCAGCAGGACAGGGGAGACCTCCTACAATGAGCAGTTCTTC. Protein product: CASRTGETSYNEQFF.

This chain connects TRBV6-5 to TRBJ1-1, with D hard to call. The V and J ends lost 4 bases and 0 bases respectively, with 15 bases between them. There are 16 residues in the CDR3. Germline-derived CDR1 and CDR2 are MNHEY and SVGAGI. The DNA for the CDR3 is TGTGCCAGCAGTTCTCGGTCGCGATTGATGAACACTGAAGCTTTCTTT. This gives the protein CASSSRSRLMNTEAFF.